Presented here are 10 T cell receptor beta chains from one specimen sequenced in a study of glioma-infiltrating T cells after dendritic cell vaccination (dated by TCRdb to 2016 to 2017). The library was obtained by the immunoSEQ multiplex PCR assay. The table comes from immuneACCESS by way of TCRdb, which keeps in-frame sequences with V and J called. Part of the clones is missing from these tables; in studies checked, under half for an unresolved V gene and the rest for unknown reasons. This sample holds tens of thousands of clones; roughly 79% were observed only once. Jointly, the top ten make up under 10% of the sample. The sample consisted of blood, taken before dendritic cell vaccination. The receptors originated from a human donor with glioblastoma.

The V and J genes are TRBV5-1 and TRBJ1-1; 9 nucleotides align to TRBD1. The germline CDR1 and CDR2 sequences are SGHRS and YFSETQ. Losses at the gene ends were 4 bases for V and 4 bases for J; bases not matched to a gene: 8. The CDR3 consists of 15 residues. This chain's CDR3 is CASSPMTGGTTEAFF. As DNA, the CDR3 is TGCGCCAGCAGCCCGATGACAGGGGGAACCACTGAAGCTTTCTTT.

The chain uses TRBV11-3 and TRBJ2-5; 7 bases are a match to TRBD2. The trim removed 5 bases at V and 4 bases at J, leaving 10 bases unmatched. This CDR3 has 15 residues. Germline CDR1 is SGHNT and CDR2 is YENEEA. The CDR3 reads CASSPRSSGGETQYF. The CDR3 nucleotides are TGTGCCAGCAGCCCCCGGAGCTCGGGGGGAGAGACCCAGTACTTC.

The chain employs TRBV30 and TRBJ2-2; weak D call: TRBD1 (6 bases). CDR1 is GTSNPN and CDR2 is SVGIG in the germline V gene (reference sequence). This CDR3 spans 14 amino acids. Trimming pared 2 bases from V and 6 bases from J, leaving 13 bases between. Written as DNA, the CDR3 is TGTGCCTGGAGTCCCAGGGGAGTAGCCGGGGAGCTGTTTTTT. Translated, it gives CAWSPRGVAGELFF. Full variable domain (missing parts from reference TRBV30 and TRBJ2-2): SQTIHQWPATLVQPVGSPLSLECTVEGTSNPNLYWYRQAAGRGLQLLFYSVGIGQISSEVPQNLSASRPQDRQFILSSKKLLLSDSGFYLCAWSPRGVAGELFFGEGSRLTVL.

The gene calls are TRBV10-3 and TRBJ2-1, with 7 bases matching TRBD1. Germline trimming cut 0 bases from V and 2 bases from J; bases unmatched to any gene: 10. Germline-derived CDR1 and CDR2 are ENHRY and SYGVKD. The CDR3 covers 18 residues. CDR3 region: CAISESFTGAWAYNEQFF. CDR3 sequence (DNA): TGTGCCATCAGTGAGTCATTTACAGGGGCTTGGGCCTACAATGAGCAGTTCTTC.

This clone has just one count. The gene calls are TRBV11-3 and TRBJ2-1, with D tentatively TRBD2 (6 bases). CDR1 is SGHNT, CDR2 YENEEA, per germline. The CDR3 covers 13 residues. The V end was cut by 3 bases, the J end by 6 bases, with 9 bases between. The CDR3 nucleotides are TGTGCCAGCAGCTTCGTAGCGGCCAATGAGCAGTTCTTC. This translates into CASSFVAANEQFF.

The chain joins TRBV9 to TRBJ2-1, with D perhaps matching TRBD2 (6 bases). The germline CDR1 and CDR2 sequences are SGDLS and YYNGEE. Trimming shortened V by 3 bases and J by 7 bases, and 23 bases separated the two germline ends. This CDR3 contains 17 residues. CDR3 residues: CASSAGAWQRGGNEQFF. CDR3 DNA sequence: TGTGCCAGCAGCGCCGGGGCGTGGCAACGGGGAGGTAATGAGCAGTTCTTC.

The V gene is TRBV9, the J gene TRBJ2-3; TRBD2 matches 8 bases. The germline gives CDR1 SGDLS, CDR2 YYNGEE. J gave up 2 bases and V 0 bases, and 8 bases lay outside the gene matches. This CDR3 contains 17 residues. The CDR3 DNA reads as TGTGCCAGCAGCGTAGGGTCCGGGGGGGGAATCACAGATACGCAGTATTTT. Amino acid sequence: CASSVGSGGGITDTQYF.

The V and J genes are TRBV11-3 and TRBJ2-1; no clear D gene. Germline CDR1 is SGHNT and CDR2 is YENEEA. Trimming pared 0 bases from V and 10 bases from J, leaving 10 bases between. CDR3 size: 13 residues. The CDR3 DNA is TGTGCCAGCAGCTTAGAGCCTAGAGGCGAGCAGTTCTTC. As protein: CASSLEPRGEQFF.

The chain uses TRBV7-6 and TRBJ2-2, with 9 bases fitting TRBD1. CDR1 and CDR2 (germline): SGHVS, FNYEAQ. V lost 2 bases and J lost 5; bases outside the gene matches: 9. This CDR3 comprises 17 residues. This CDR3 is CASSLFGDRASTGELFF. In nucleotides, the CDR3 is TGTGCCAGCAGCTTATTTGGGGACAGGGCTAGTACCGGGGAGCTGTTTTTT. Combining the CDR3 with reference TRBV7-6 and TRBJ2-2 gives the whole variable domain GAGVSQSPRYKVTKRGQDVALRCDPISGHVSLYWYRQALGQGPEFLTYFNYEAQQDKSGLPNDRFSAERPEGSISTLTIQRTEQRDSAMYRCASSLFGDRASTGELFFGEGSRLTVL.

The chain couples TRBV27 to TRBJ2-7; 13 bases are shared with TRBD2. CDR3 size: 13 residues. CDR1 is MNHEY and CDR2 is SMNVEV in the germline V gene (reference sequence). J was trimmed by 4 bases and V by 10 bases; bases with no gene match: 4. The CDR3 DNA follows: TGTGCCACCGGGACTAGCGGGGAGTACGAGCAGTACTTC. This gives the protein CATGTSGEYEQYF.